What follows is one TCR beta chain and its context. No antigen is known for it. The data derive from a study of identical twins. The study, taken as a whole, reports: Within monozygotic twins, out-of-frame TCR alpha sharing was underestimated by the models. Low generation probability was overrepresented in out-of-frame alpha sequences shared by twins.

The ends were cut back, 0 bases at V and 4 bases at J, with 12 bases in the middle. This CDR3 is built from 15 residues. CDR1 and CDR2 (germline): SGHDN, FVKESK. TCRdb reanalysed the 5' RACE reads using MiXCR and keeps one entry per CDR3 protein. The sample holds a few hundred thousand distinct CDR3 sequences, roughly an eighth seen once. The same data also went into a second study, on yellow fever vaccine responses in identical twins.

Sequencing was performed on CD4+ T cells sorted from blood. The sequence came from a woman aged 18-29 years in good health. The rearrangement joins TRBV14 to TRBJ1-1; the D gene is possibly TRBD1 (5 bases). CDR3 coding DNA: TGTGCCAGCAGCCAAGAAGGGGCCCTCGGCACTGAAGCTTTCTTT. This gives the protein CASSQEGALGTEAFF. The full variable domain, with the rest looked up from reference TRBV14 and TRBJ1-1, is EAGVTQFPSHSVIEKGQTVTLRCDPISGHDNLYWYRRVMGKEIKFLLHFVKESKQDESGMPNNRFLAERTGGTYSTLKVQPAELEDSGVYFCASSQEGALGTEAFFGQGTRLTVV.